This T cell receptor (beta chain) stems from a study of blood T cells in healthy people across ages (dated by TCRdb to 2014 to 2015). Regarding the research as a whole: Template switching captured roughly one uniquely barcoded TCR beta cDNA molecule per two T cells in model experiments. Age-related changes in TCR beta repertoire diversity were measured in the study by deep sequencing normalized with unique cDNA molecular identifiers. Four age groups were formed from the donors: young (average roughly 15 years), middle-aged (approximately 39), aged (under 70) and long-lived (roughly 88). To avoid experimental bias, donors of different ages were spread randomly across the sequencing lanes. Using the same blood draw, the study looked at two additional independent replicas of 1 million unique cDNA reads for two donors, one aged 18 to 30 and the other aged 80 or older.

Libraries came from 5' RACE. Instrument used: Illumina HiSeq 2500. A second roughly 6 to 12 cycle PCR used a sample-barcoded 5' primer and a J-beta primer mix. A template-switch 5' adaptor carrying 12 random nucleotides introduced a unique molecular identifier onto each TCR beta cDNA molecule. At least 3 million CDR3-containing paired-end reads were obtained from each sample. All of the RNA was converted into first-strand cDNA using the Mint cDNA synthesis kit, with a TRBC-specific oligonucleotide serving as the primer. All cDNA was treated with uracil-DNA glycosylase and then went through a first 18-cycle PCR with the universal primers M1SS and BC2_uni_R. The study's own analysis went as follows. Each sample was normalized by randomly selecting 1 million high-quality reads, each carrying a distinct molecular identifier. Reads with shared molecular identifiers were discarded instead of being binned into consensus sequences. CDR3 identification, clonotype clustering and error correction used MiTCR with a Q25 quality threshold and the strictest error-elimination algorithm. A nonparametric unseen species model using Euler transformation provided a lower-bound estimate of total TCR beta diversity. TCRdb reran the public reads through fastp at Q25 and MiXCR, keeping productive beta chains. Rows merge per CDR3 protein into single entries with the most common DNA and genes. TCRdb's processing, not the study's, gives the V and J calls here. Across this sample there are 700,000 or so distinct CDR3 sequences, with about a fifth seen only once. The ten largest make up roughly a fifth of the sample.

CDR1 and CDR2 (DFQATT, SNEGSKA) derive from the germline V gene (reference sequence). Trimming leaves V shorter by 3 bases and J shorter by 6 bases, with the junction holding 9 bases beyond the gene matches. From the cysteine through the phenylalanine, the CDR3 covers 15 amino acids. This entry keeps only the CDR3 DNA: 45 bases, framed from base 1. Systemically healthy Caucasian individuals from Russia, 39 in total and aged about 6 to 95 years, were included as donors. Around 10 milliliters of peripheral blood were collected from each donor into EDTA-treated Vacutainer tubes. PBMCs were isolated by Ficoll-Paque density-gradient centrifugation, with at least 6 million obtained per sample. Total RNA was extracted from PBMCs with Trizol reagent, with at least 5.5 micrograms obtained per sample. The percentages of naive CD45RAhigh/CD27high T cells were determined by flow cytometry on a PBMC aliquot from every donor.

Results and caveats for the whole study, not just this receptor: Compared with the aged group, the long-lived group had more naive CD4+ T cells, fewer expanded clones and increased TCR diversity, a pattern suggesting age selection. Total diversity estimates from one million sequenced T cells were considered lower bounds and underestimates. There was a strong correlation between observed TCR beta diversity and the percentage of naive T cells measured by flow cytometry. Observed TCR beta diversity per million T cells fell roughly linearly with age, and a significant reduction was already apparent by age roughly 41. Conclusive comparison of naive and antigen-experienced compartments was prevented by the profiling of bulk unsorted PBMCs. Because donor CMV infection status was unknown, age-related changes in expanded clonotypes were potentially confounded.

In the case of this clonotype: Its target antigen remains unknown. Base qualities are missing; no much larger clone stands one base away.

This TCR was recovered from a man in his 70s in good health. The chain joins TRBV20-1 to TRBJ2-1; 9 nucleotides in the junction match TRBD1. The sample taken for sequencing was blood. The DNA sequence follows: TGCAGTGCTAGTACGCGACAGGGGGTTGTCAATGAGCAGTTCTTC. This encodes CSASTRQGVVNEQFF.